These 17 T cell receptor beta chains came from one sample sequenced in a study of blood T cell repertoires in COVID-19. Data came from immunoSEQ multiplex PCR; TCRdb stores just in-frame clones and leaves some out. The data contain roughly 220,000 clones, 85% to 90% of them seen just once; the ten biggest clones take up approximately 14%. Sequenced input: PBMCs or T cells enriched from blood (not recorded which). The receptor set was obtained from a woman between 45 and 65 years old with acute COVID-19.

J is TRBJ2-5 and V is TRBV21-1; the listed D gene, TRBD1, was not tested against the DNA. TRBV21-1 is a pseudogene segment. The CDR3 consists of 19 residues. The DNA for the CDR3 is TGTGCCAGCAGCAAAGAAGGAGTCAGGGGACAGGGGAGACCGGAGACCCAGTACTTC. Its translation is CASSKEGVRGQGRPETQYF.

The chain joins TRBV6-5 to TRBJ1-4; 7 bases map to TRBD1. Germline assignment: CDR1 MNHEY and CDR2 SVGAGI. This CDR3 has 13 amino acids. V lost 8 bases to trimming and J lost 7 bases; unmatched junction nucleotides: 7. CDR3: CASGTGVGEKLFF. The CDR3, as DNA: TGTGCCAGCGGAACAGGGGTCGGTGAAAAACTGTTTTTT.

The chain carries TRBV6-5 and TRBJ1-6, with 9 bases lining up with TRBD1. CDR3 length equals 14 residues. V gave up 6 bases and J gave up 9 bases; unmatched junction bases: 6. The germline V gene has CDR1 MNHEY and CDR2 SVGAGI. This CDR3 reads CASRGTGFGSPLHF. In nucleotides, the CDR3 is TGTGCCAGCAGGGGGACAGGGTTTGGTTCACCCCTCCACTTT.

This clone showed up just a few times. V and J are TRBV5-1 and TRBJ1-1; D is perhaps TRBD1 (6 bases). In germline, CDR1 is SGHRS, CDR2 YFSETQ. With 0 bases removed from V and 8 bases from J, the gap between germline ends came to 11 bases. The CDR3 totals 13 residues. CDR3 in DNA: TGCGCCAGCAGCTTGGGGGGGCGTAAAGAAGCTTTCTTT. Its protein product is CASSLGGRKEAFF.

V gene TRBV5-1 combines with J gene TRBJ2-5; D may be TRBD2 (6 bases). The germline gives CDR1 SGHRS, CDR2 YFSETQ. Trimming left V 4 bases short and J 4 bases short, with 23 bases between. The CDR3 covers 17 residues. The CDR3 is CASSRRIGGAPGETQYF. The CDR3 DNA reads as TGCGCCAGCAGCCGGAGGATAGGCGGGGCCCCTGGAGAGACCCAGTACTTC. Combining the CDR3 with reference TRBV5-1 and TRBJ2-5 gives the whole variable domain KAGVTQTPRYLIKTRGQQVTLSCSPISGHRSVSWYQQTPGQGLQFLFEYFSETQRNKGNFPGRFSGRQFSNSRSEMNVSTLELGDSALYLCASSRRIGGAPGETQYFGPGTRLLVL.

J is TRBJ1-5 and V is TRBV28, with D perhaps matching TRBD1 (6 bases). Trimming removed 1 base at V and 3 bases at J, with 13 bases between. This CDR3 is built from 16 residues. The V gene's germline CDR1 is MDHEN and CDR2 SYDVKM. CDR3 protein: CASSLFSGVDNQPQHF. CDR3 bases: TGTGCCAGCAGTTTATTTTCAGGGGTTGACAATCAGCCCCAGCATTTT.

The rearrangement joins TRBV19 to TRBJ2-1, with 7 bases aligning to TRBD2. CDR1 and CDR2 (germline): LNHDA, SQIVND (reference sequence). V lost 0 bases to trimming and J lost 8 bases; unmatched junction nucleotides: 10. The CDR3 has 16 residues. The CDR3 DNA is TGTGCCAGTAGTATAGATAGCCGGGGAGGGTCCTATGAGCAGTTCTTC. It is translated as CASSIDSRGGSYEQFF.

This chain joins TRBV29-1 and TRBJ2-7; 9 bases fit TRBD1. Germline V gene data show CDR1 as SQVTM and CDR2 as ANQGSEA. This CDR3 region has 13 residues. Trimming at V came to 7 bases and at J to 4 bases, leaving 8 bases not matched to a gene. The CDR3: CSASGTGRYEQYF. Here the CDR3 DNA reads TGCAGCGCCTCCGGGACAGGGAGGTACGAGCAGTACTTC.

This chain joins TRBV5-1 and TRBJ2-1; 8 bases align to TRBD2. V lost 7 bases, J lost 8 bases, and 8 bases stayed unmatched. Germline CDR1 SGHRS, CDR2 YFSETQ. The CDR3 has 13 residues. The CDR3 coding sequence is TGCGCCAGCGACGGACTGCGGGGGGATGAGCAGTTCTTC. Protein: CASDGLRGDEQFF.

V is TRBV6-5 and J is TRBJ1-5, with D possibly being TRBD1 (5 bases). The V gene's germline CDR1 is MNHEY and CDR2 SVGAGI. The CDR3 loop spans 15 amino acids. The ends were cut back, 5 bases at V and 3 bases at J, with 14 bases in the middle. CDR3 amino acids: CASSRGTAINQPQHF. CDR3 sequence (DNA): TGTGCCAGCAGTCGGGGGACCGCTATCAATCAGCCCCAGCATTTT.

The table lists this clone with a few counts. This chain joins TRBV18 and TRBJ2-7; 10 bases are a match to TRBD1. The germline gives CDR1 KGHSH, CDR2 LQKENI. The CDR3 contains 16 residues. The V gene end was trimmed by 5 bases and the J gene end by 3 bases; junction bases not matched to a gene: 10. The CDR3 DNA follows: TGTGCCAGCTCATCGATAACGGGACAGGGGCTCTACGAGCAGTACTTC. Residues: CASSSITGQGLYEQYF.

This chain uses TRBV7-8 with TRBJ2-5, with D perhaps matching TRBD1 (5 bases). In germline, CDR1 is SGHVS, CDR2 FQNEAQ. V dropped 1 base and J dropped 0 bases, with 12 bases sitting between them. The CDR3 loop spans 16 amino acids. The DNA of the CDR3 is TGTGCCAGCAGCTTAGGAGACAGTTCGTACCAAGAGACCCAGTACTTC. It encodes CASSLGDSSYQETQYF.

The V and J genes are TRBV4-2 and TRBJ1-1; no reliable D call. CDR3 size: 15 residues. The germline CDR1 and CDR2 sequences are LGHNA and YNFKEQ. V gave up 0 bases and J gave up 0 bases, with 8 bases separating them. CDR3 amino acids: CASSQDRFMNTEAFF. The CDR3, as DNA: TGTGCCAGCAGCCAAGACAGGTTCATGAACACTGAAGCTTTCTTT.

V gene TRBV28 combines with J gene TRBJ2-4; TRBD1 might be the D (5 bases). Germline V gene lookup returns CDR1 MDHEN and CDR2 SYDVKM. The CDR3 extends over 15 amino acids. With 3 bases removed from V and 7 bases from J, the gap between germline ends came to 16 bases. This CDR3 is CASSFRVVGRNIQYF. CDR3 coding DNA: TGTGCCAGCAGTTTCAGGGTCGTTGGAAGGAACATTCAGTACTTC.

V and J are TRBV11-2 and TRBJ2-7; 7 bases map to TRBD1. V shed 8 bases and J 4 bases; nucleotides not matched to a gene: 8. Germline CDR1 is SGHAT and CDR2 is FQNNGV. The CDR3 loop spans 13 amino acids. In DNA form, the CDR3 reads TGTGCCAGCCGATCCGGGACAGCTTACGAGCAGTACTTC. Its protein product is CASRSGTAYEQYF. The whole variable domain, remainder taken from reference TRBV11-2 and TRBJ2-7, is EAGVAQSPRYKIIEKRQSVAFWCNPISGHATLYWYQQILGQGPKLLIQFQNNGVVDDSQLPKDRFSAERLKGVDSTLKIQPAKLEDSAVYLCASRSGTAYEQYFGPGTRLTVT.

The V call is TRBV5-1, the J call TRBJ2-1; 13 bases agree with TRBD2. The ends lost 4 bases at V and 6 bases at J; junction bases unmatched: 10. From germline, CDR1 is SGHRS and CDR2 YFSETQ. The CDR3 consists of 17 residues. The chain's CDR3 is CASSIGLAGDLVNEQFF. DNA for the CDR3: TGCGCCAGCAGCATAGGACTAGCGGGAGATTTAGTCAATGAGCAGTTCTTC.

CDR3 coding DNA: TGCGCCAGCAGCACGGCCGGGACAGGGAGCGGCTACACCTTC. Its translation: CASSTAGTGSGYTF. This chain joins TRBV5-1 and TRBJ1-2; 9 bases match TRBD1. V dropped 4 bases and J dropped 8; count of bases not matched to a gene: 9. In germline, CDR1 is SGHRS, CDR2 YFSETQ. This CDR3 is built from 14 residues. The full variable domain, completed using reference TRBV5-1 and TRBJ1-2, is KAGVTQTPRYLIKTRGQQVTLSCSPISGHRSVSWYQQTPGQGLQFLFEYFSETQRNKGNFPGRFSGRQFSNSRSEMNVSTLELGDSALYLCASSTAGTGSGYTFGSGTRLTVV.